This T cell receptor (beta chain) is from a study of human T cells and chemical hapten exposure. Study-wide context: Small discrepancies in pooled library volume mainly accounted for the varying TCR yields per sample. Study-wide results and caveats: TCRs exceeding a frequency of 1 in 1000 stayed unchanged under DPC sensitization.

Time point of the sample: healthy volunteer bleed at 6 weeks. The starting material, unfractionated whole blood, was used for total RNA extraction. TCRdb reprocessed the RACE reads with MiXCR, giving one entry per CDR3 protein. The sample lists 60,000 to 90,000 distinct CDR3 sequences, 8.5% to 9.5% occurring once. Germline V gives CDR1 SGHRS, CDR2 YFSETQ. The CDR3 runs to 14 residues. V was cut by 0 bases and J by 5 bases, with 12 bases left in between. Regarding this clonotype: Its antigen is unknown.

Material: whole blood. J is TRBJ2-7 and V is TRBV5-1; tentative D call: TRBD1 (6 bases). This sequence originates from a female donor in good health. Some clones in this sample may be carry-over from other donors' samples. CDR3 amino acids: CASSLGQAGDEQYF. The CDR3, as DNA: TGCGCCAGCAGCTTGGGTCAGGCAGGGGACGAGCAGTACTTC.